Presented here are 21 T cell receptor beta chains from one specimen sequenced in a study of cytomegalovirus exposure and HLA in healthy donors. The PCR contained 60 Vbeta and 13 Jbeta primers. TCRdb's table, derived via immunoSEQ multiplex PCR, lists solely in-frame clones and lacks some. The sample has more than 20,000 clones, just under 80% seen once; the top ten hold about 5%. Specimen: PBMCs. These receptors were collected from a male donor in good health and CMV-seronegative.

V is TRBV7-2 and J is TRBJ1-3; D is unclear. CDR1 SGHTA and CDR2 FQGNSA come from the germline V gene. The CDR3 runs 12 residues. The V gene lost 3 bases and the J gene lost 8 bases, with 8 bases spanning the gap. The CDR3 DNA is TGTGCCAGCAGCTTTGTTGCGGACACCATATATTTT. This encodes CASSFVADTIYF.

This chain joins TRBV9 and TRBJ2-3; tentatively, D is TRBD1 (6 bases). V gave up 4 bases and J gave up 4 bases, with 19 bases separating them. Germline V CDR1 and CDR2: SGDLS, YYNGEE. CDR3 length: 16 amino acids. The CDR3 coding sequence is TGTGCCAGCAGCTCAACCCTGGGGGCCAGGTCAGATACGCAGTATTTT. As protein: CASSSTLGARSDTQYF.

V usage is TRBV28 and J usage is TRBJ2-4; 11 bases line up with TRBD2. There are 14 residues in the CDR3. V trimming: 11 bases; J trimming: 13 bases; junction bases outside the gene matches: 16. From germline, CDR1 is MDHEN and CDR2 SYDVKM. The CDR3 reads CAAGDRLAGLVQYF. CDR3 nucleotide sequence: TGTGCCGCAGGCGACCGACTAGCGGGATTGGTCCAGTACTTC.

V and J are TRBV30 and TRBJ2-3; 10 nucleotides align to TRBD2. The CDR3 spans 17 residues. Germline CDR1 is GTSNPN and CDR2 is SVGIG (reference sequence). V was pared by 2 bases and J by 1 base, with 9 bases of the junction left unmatched. The CDR3 nucleotides read TGTGCCTGGAGTCCCCACCGGACTAGCGGCCGCACAGATACGCAGTATTTT. It translates to CAWSPHRTSGRTDTQYF.

The V call is TRBV15, the J call TRBJ2-3, with TRBD2 as a possible D gene (5 bases). Trimming cost V 3 bases and J 2 bases, with 6 bases left between them. Germline V lookup: CDR1 LNHNV, CDR2 YYDKDF (reference sequence). The CDR3 has 13 amino acids. CDR3 nucleotide sequence: TGTGCCACCAGCAGGGACTTCACAGATACGCAGTATTTT. It yields the protein CATSRDFTDTQYF. Full variable domain (outside the CDR3, taken from reference TRBV15 and TRBJ2-3): DAMVIQNPRYQVTQFGKPVTLSCSQTLNHNVMYWYQQKSSQAPKLLFHYYDKDFNNEADTPDNFQSRRPNTSFCFLDIRSPGLGDTAMYLCATSRDFTDTQYFGPGTRLTVL.

This clone was seen just once. V usage is TRBV28 and J usage is TRBJ2-7; 11 bases match TRBD2. The CDR3 totals 18 residues. Germline CDR1 MDHEN, CDR2 SYDVKM. Germline trimming cut 2 bases from V and 0 bases from J; bases unmatched to any gene: 9. The CDR3 spells CASSLPLLAGVHSYEQYF. In nucleotides, the CDR3 is TGTGCCAGCAGTTTACCCCTACTAGCGGGAGTCCACTCCTACGAGCAGTACTTC. Drawing the rest from reference TRBV28 and TRBJ2-7, the complete variable domain is DVKVTQSSRYLVKRTGEKVFLECVQDMDHENMFWYRQDPGLGLRLIYFSYDVKMKEKGDIPEGYSVSREKKERFSLILESASTNQTSMYLCASSLPLLAGVHSYEQYFGPGTRLTVT.

This clone was counted a single time. The chain has TRBV27 and TRBJ2-2, with a weak D call TRBD2 (5 bases). The length of the CDR3 is 15 residues. The germline V and J ends were trimmed by 3 bases and 3 bases, with 11 bases remaining between them. The germline CDR1 and CDR2 sequences are MNHEY and SMNVEV (reference sequence). CDR3 bases: TGTGCCAGCAGTTTTCGGCGGGTTGACACCGGGGAGCTGTTTTTT. This codes for CASSFRRVDTGELFF.

The CDR3 DNA follows: TGTGCCAGCAGCTCGAACCGGGGAGATACGCAGTATTTT. This translates into CASSSNRGDTQYF. V is TRBV5-8 and J is TRBJ2-3, with D possibly TRBD2 on 5 matching bases. From germline, CDR1 is SGHTS and CDR2 YDEGEE. The length of the CDR3 is 13 residues. V lost 3 bases to trimming and J lost 5 bases, with 10 bases between them.

The chain joins TRBV7-9 to TRBJ1-1; no reliable D call. The V gene's germline CDR1 is SEHNR and CDR2 FQNEAQ (reference sequence). Trimming took off 1 base at V and 0 bases at J, with 6 bases between the two ends. CDR3 length equals 14 residues. CDR3 DNA: TGTGCCAGCAGCTTAGACAGTATGAACACTGAAGCTTTCTTT. It yields the protein CASSLDSMNTEAFF. Full variable domain (outside the CDR3, taken from reference TRBV7-9 and TRBJ1-1): DTGVSQNPRHKITKRGQNVTFRCDPISEHNRLYWYRQTLGQGPEFLTYFQNEAQLEKSRLLSDRFSAERPKGSFSTLEIQRTEQGDSAMYLCASSLDSMNTEAFFGQGTRLTVV.

In nucleotides, the CDR3 is TGCGCCAGCAGCCAAGGCCAGGGGGATGGCTACACCTTC. Its protein product is CASSQGQGDGYTF. The genes are TRBV4-3 and TRBJ1-2, with 7 bases identical to TRBD1. There are 13 residues in the CDR3. Trimming removed 1 base from V and 6 bases from J; junction bases left unmatched: 2. Germline CDR1 reads LGHNA; CDR2 reads YSLEER.

The chain is built from TRBV27 and TRBJ1-3; maybe TRBD1 (5 bases). Germline CDR1 is MNHEY and CDR2 is SMNVEV (reference sequence). Deletions cut 2 bases from V and 0 bases from J, with 14 bases between. The CDR3 has 17 amino acids. The CDR3: CASSLPRGANSGNTIYF. The CDR3 DNA sequence: TGTGCCAGCAGTTTACCCCGCGGGGCAAACTCTGGAAACACCATATATTTT.

The rearrangement links TRBV4-3 to TRBJ2-1; TRBD2 agrees at 8 bases. J gave up 0 bases and V 4 bases, and 5 bases lay outside the gene matches. This CDR3 is built from 16 residues. CDR1 and CDR2 from the germline V gene are LGHNA and YSLEER. The CDR3 DNA is TGCGCCAGCAGCCGTATAAGCGGGAGCTCCTACAATGAGCAGTTCTTC. It translates to CASSRISGSSYNEQFF.

This clone was picked up a small number of times. The chain is built from TRBV28 and TRBJ2-7; 7 bases are shared with TRBD1. Trimming at V came to 2 bases and at J to 5 bases, leaving 15 bases not matched to a gene. Germline loops: CDR1 MDHEN, CDR2 SYDVKM. The CDR3 totals 17 residues. This chain's CDR3 is CASSLPYTGASYNEQYF. The DNA of the CDR3 is TGTGCCAGCAGTTTACCTTATACAGGGGCTAGCTACAACGAGCAGTACTTC.

The genes are TRBV13 and TRBJ2-5; possibly TRBD1 for D (6 bases). There are 16 residues in the CDR3. Trimming pared 5 bases from V and 2 bases from J, leaving 18 bases between. Germline CDR1 reads PRHDT; CDR2 reads FYEKMQ (reference sequence). CDR3 loop: CASSRYIQGFQETQYF. The CDR3 DNA is TGTGCCAGCAGCCGCTATATACAGGGTTTTCAAGAGACCCAGTACTTC.

The gene calls are TRBV28 and TRBJ1-1, with TRBD1 as a possible D gene (6 bases). Germline CDR1 MDHEN, CDR2 SYDVKM. This CDR3 has 14 residues. Trimming pared 4 bases from V and 6 bases from J, leaving 15 bases between. CDR3 amino acids: CASSSFDTGSEAFF. The CDR3 DNA follows: TGTGCCAGCAGTTCCTTCGATACAGGGTCTGAAGCTTTCTTT.

V and J are TRBV2 and TRBJ2-5; maybe TRBD2 (5 bases). The closer fit of TRBJ2-7 to the DNA end suggests the J call may be wrong. The CDR3 has 12 amino acids. The V gene's germline CDR1 is SNHLY and CDR2 FYNNEI. CDR3 region: CASSPTSYEQYF. The CDR3 region has the DNA TGTGCCAGCAGTCCTACTAGCTACGAGCAGTACTTC.

In its sample, this clone was seen once. The chain joins TRBV7-2 to TRBJ2-5, with 10 bases identical to TRBD1. V dropped 5 bases and J dropped 7; count of bases not matched to a gene: 10. The CDR3 length is 15 residues. Germline loops: CDR1 SGHTA, CDR2 FQGNSA. The CDR3 nucleotides are TGTGCCAGCAGCCCGAGTCCCGGGACAGGGGTGACCCAGTACTTC. This encodes CASSPSPGTGVTQYF.

The CDR3: CAWRSSLNSPLHF. DNA of the CDR3: TGTGCCTGGAGATCCTCCCTTAATTCACCCCTCCACTTT. This chain links TRBV30 with TRBJ1-6; D gene unclear. This CDR3 is built from 13 residues. Trimming took 3 bases from V and 6 from J, leaving 9 bases between them. CDR1 and CDR2 (germline): GTSNPN, SVGIG (reference sequence). Drawing the rest from reference TRBV30 and TRBJ1-6, the complete variable domain is SQTIHQWPATLVQPVGSPLSLECTVEGTSNPNLYWYRQAAGRGLQLLFYSVGIGQISSEVPQNLSASRPQDRQFILSSKKLLLSDSGFYLCAWRSSLNSPLHFGNGTRLTVT.

The V gene is TRBV15, the J gene TRBJ2-3; D not certain. Trimming cost V 0 bases and J 2 bases, with 12 bases left between them. The CDR3 consists of 16 residues. Germline-derived CDR1 and CDR2 are LNHNV and YYDKDF (reference sequence). CDR3 nucleotides: TGTGCCACCAGCAGAGATTTAGGTGTAGCCACAGATACGCAGTATTTT. It translates to CATSRDLGVATDTQYF.

The V gene is TRBV13, the J gene TRBJ1-1; D perhaps matches TRBD1 (6 bases). Germline V gene lookup returns CDR1 PRHDT and CDR2 FYEKMQ (reference sequence). CDR3 length: 15 amino acids. Trimming removed 5 bases at V and 3 bases at J, with 16 bases between. CDR3 coding DNA: TGTGCCAGCAGCCCTAGGGACCAGGGGCACACTGAAGCTTTCTTT. This gives the protein CASSPRDQGHTEAFF.

V and J are TRBV7-9 and TRBJ2-2, with 14 bases identical to TRBD2. The CDR3 spans 17 residues. CDR1 is SEHNR and CDR2 is FQNEAQ in the germline V gene (reference sequence). V dropped 5 bases and J dropped 4; count of bases not matched to a gene: 6. Here the CDR3 DNA reads TGTGCCAGCAGCCTTGGACTAGCGGGAGGAGTCACCGGGGAGCTGTTTTTT. Translated, it gives CASSLGLAGGVTGELFF. The whole variable domain, filled in from reference TRBV7-9 and TRBJ2-2, reads DTGVSQNPRHKITKRGQNVTFRCDPISEHNRLYWYRQTLGQGPEFLTYFQNEAQLEKSRLLSDRFSAERPKGSFSTLEIQRTEQGDSAMYLCASSLGLAGGVTGELFFGEGSRLTVL.